This TCR beta chain was sequenced in a study of molecular identifiers for immune sequencing clone quantification. Study-wide background: RNA, taken in replicates from around 20,000 or 100,000 naive CD8 cells, was split five ways, with four sequenced.

This clonotype was picked up a small number of times. As yet, its antigen is unknown. Naive CD8 T cells were sorted as CD8+CD4-CCR7+CD45RA+. Findings and limits, study-wide: Sizes of highly expanded clones could be underestimated through identical TCRs sharing a barcode.

J was trimmed by 7 bases and V by 8 bases; bases with no gene match: 4. The V gene's germline CDR1 is MNHNS and CDR2 SASEGT. The CDR3 totals 11 residues. The bulk TCR libraries were made with methods described before and with listed TCR primers. Each CDR3 protein gets one entry after TCRdb re-called the PCR reads with MiXCR. The top ten hold 0.7% to 0.95% of the sample, which has about half a million distinct CDR3 sequences, 20% to 25% seen once. This TCR came from a human donor in good health. Some libraries in this study had Jurkat cell RNA spiked in. The genes are TRBV6-1 and TRBJ2-7; 8 bases fit TRBD2. What was sequenced was naive CD8+ T cells from blood, with Jurkat cell RNA spiked in. Noted subset: FACS-sorted CD8+CD4-CCR7+CD45RA+ naive T cells. CDR3 in amino acids: CASRGGGEQYF. CDR3 sequence (DNA): TGTGCCAGCCGGGGGGGTGGGGAGCAGTACTTC.